A single sample gave rise to the 29 T cell receptor beta chains below, sequenced in a study of CD8+ T cells in alopecia areata. Treatment noted: oral pan-JAK inhibitor, 5-10 mg twice daily. In each case, RNA was isolated and then reverse transcribed into cDNA as the sequencing template. Assay used: immunoSEQ multiplex PCR; TCRdb lists only in-frame clones, some missing. The data show approximately 280,000 clones, nearly 60% seen once. The sequences come from CD4+ T cells sorted from blood, collected at week 24, from a patient treated with tofacitinib. These receptors originate from a human donor with alopecia areata.

J is TRBJ2-2 and V is TRBV9; 9 nucleotides align to TRBD2. Germline-derived CDR1 and CDR2 are SGDLS and YYNGEE. This CDR3 spans 15 amino acids. Losses at the gene ends were 3 bases for V and 5 bases for J; bases not matched to a gene: 5. The CDR3 region is CASSAGLARTGELFF. CDR3 coding DNA: TGTGCCAGCAGCGCAGGACTAGCGAGGACCGGGGAGCTGTTTTTT. The whole variable domain, filled in from reference TRBV9 and TRBJ2-2, reads DSGVTQTPKHLITATGQRVTLRCSPRSGDLSVYWYQQSLDQGLQFLIQYYNGEERAKGNILERFSAQQFPDLHSELNLSSLELGDSALYFCASSAGLARTGELFFGEGSRLTVL.

The rearrangement uses TRBV6-6 and TRBJ1-1; TRBD1 aligns across 8 bases. With 3 bases clipped from V and 1 base from J, the junction kept 1 base outside the gene matches. The germline V gene has CDR1 MNHNY and CDR2 SVGAGI (reference sequence). CDR3 length equals 14 residues. The CDR3 is CASSYGTGNTEAFF. CDR3 DNA: TGTGCCAGCAGTTATGGGACAGGGAACACTGAAGCTTTCTTT.

In its sample, this clone was seen many times. The chain joins TRBV29-1 to TRBJ2-1; 8 bases align to TRBD1. CDR1 SQVTM and CDR2 ANQGSEA come from the germline V gene. The CDR3 has 13 residues. The trim removed 7 bases at V and 8 bases at J, leaving 10 bases unmatched. The CDR3 is CSAGLGQGDEQFF. In DNA, the CDR3 is TGCAGCGCTGGCCTAGGACAGGGTGATGAGCAGTTCTTC.

The chain has TRBV5-4 and TRBJ2-1, with 10 bases lining up with TRBD2. The CDR3 is 15 residues long. V was pared by 5 bases and J by 5 bases, with 7 bases of the junction left unmatched. Looked up from germline, CDR1 is SGHNT and CDR2 is YYREEE (reference sequence). The CDR3 spells CASRLTSGIDNEQFF. The CDR3 nucleotides are TGTGCCAGCAGGCTAACTAGCGGGATTGACAATGAGCAGTTCTTC. The whole variable domain, remainder taken from reference TRBV5-4 and TRBJ2-1, is ETGVTQSPTHLIKTRGQQVTLRCSSQSGHNTVSWYQQALGQGPQFIFQYYREEENGRGNFPPRFSGLQFPNYSSELNVNALELDDSALYLCASRLTSGIDNEQFFGPGTRLTVL.

With regard to this clone: Its ends do not fully match the called genes, so a read error is possible. The V gene is TRBV29-1, the J gene TRBJ2-6; no definite D call. Germline CDR1 is SQVTM and CDR2 is ANQGSEA. This CDR3 contains 13 residues. As DNA, the CDR3 is TGCAGCGTGGAAGTATCTGGGGCCAACGTCCTGACTTTC. Translated: CSVEVSGANVLTF.

The chain links TRBV2 to TRBJ2-3, with TRBD2 identical over 12 bases. Germline CDR1 is SNHLY and CDR2 is FYNNEI. The V and J ends lost 5 bases and 4 bases, in that order; junction bases with no gene match: 4. The CDR3 loop spans 15 amino acids. CDR3 sequence: CASSLGLAGADTQYF. DNA for the CDR3: TGTGCCAGCAGTTTGGGACTAGCGGGTGCAGATACGCAGTATTTT.

The chain employs TRBV7-9 and TRBJ2-3; 8 positions match TRBD1. CDR3 length: 16 amino acids. Germline V gene sequence: CDR1 SEHNR, CDR2 FQNEAQ (reference sequence). J lost 1 base, V lost 5 bases, and 8 bases had no gene match. The CDR3 loop reads CASSPDPGQGTDTQYF. CDR3 sequence (DNA): TGTGCCAGCAGCCCCGACCCGGGACAGGGCACAGATACGCAGTATTTT.

CDR3 sequence: CASSHGRRRDTEAFF. DNA for the CDR3: TGTGCCAGCAGCCACGGGAGAAGGCGAGACACTGAAGCTTTCTTT. This rearrangement joins TRBV4-2 to TRBJ1-1; D uncertain. This CDR3 spans 15 amino acids. V gave up 3 bases and J gave up 3 bases, with 14 bases separating them. Germline CDR1 reads LGHNA; CDR2 reads YNFKEQ.

This chain connects TRBV14 to TRBJ2-7, with D possibly TRBD2 on 6 matching bases. CDR1 SGHDN and CDR2 FVKESK come from the germline V gene. Trimming removed 0 bases at V and 9 bases at J, with 9 bases between. CDR3 length: 12 residues. CDR3 bases: TGTGCCAGCAGCCAAGAGGGGGACTGGCAGTACTTC. Its protein product is CASSQEGDWQYF.

This clone has just one count. The chain employs TRBV27 and TRBJ1-4, with TRBD1 identical over 9 bases. CDR1 and CDR2 (germline): MNHEY, SMNVEV (reference sequence). There are 15 residues in the CDR3. V lost 5 bases and J lost 6; bases outside the gene matches: 7. The CDR3 bases are TGTGCCAGCAGTGAATCGGGGACAGGGTATGAAAAACTGTTTTTT. Translated: CASSESGTGYEKLFF.

V usage is TRBV23-1 and J usage is TRBJ1-4; 8 bases are a match to TRBD1. TRBV23-1 is identified as an open reading frame with a role that is uncertain. The CDR3 is 16 amino acids. The ends lost 1 base at V and 7 bases at J; junction bases unmatched: 8. The DNA for the CDR3 is TGCGCCAGCAGTCAATATCTGGGGACAGGTGGTGAAAAACTGTTTTTT. Its translation: CASSQYLGTGGEKLFF.

This chain connects TRBV29-1 to TRBJ2-7; D is uncertain. Between the trimmed V and J ends, which lost 4 bases and 6 bases, there was a span of 19 bases. The CDR3 covers 14 residues. Germline CDR1 is SQVTM and CDR2 is ANQGSEA. CDR3 coding DNA: TGCAGCGTTGTAGGCCATATTGATTCCAGCGAGCAGTACTTC. As protein: CSVVGHIDSSEQYF.

This chain connects TRBV27 to TRBJ1-5, with a possible D match to TRBD1 (5 bases). Trimming took 2 bases from V and 2 from J, leaving 13 bases between them. The CDR3 totals 16 residues. Germline V gene sequence: CDR1 MNHEY, CDR2 SMNVEV (reference sequence). CDR3 bases: TGTGCCAGCAGTTTAAGGATGGGGGGTGGCAATCAGCCCCAGCATTTT. This codes for CASSLRMGGGNQPQHF.

This clone was found a few times. The genes are TRBV7-3 and TRBJ2-6, with 7 bases fitting TRBD2. This CDR3 is built from 18 residues. The germline CDR1 and CDR2 sequences are SGHTA and FQGTGA. With V trimmed by 2 bases and J by 0 bases, 7 bases remained unmatched. The CDR3 protein is CASSLRGRDHSGANVLTF. As DNA, the CDR3 is TGTGCCAGCAGCTTACGTGGGAGGGACCACTCTGGGGCCAACGTCCTGACTTTC. The full variable domain, with the rest looked up from reference TRBV7-3 and TRBJ2-6, is GAGVSQTPSNKVTEKGKYVELRCDPISGHTALYWYRQSLGQGPEFLIYFQGTGAADDSGLPNDRFFAVRPEGSVSTLKIQRTERGDSAVYLCASSLRGRDHSGANVLTFGAGSRLTVL.

The rearrangement uses TRBV5-1 and TRBJ2-5, with a weak D call TRBD1 (5 bases). Trimming removed 0 bases from V and 5 bases from J, with 14 bases in between. The CDR3 length is 15 residues. From germline, CDR1 is SGHRS and CDR2 YFSETQ. The CDR3 DNA sequence: TGCGCCAGCAGCTTGGTAACCAGGGTGGAGGAGACCCAGTACTTC. Its translation: CASSLVTRVEETQYF.

This clone was counted a single time. This chain links TRBV15 with TRBJ2-7, with TRBD1 matching over 7 bases. This CDR3 comprises 13 residues. CDR1 LNHNV and CDR2 YYDKDF come from the germline V gene (reference sequence). V lost 6 bases and J lost 2; bases outside the gene matches: 4. The CDR3 nucleotides are TGTGCCACCAGGACAGGGCTTACCTACGAGCAGTACTTC. Amino acids: CATRTGLTYEQYF.

The chain has TRBV6-1 and TRBJ2-7, with no clear D. The CDR3 totals 13 residues. The germline V gene has CDR1 MNHNS and CDR2 SASEGT. V was cut by 3 bases and J by 2 bases, with 8 bases left in between. The CDR3 DNA follows: TGTGCCAGCAGTGATCGGCAGGCCTACGAGCAGTACTTC. Amino acid sequence: CASSDRQAYEQYF.

The chain joins TRBV20-1 to TRBJ1-1; weak D call: TRBD1 (5 bases). The CDR3 is 11 residues long. The germline CDR1 and CDR2 sequences are DFQATT and SNEGSKA (reference sequence). V was clipped by 3 bases and J by 11 bases, with 13 bases between them. CDR3 region: CSASGAGWAFF. Here the CDR3 DNA reads TGCAGTGCTAGTGGGGCTGGGTGGGCTTTCTTT.

This clone has only a few counts. The chain joins TRBV5-1 to TRBJ1-1; no clear D gene. The CDR3 has 14 amino acids. Germline V lookup: CDR1 SGHRS, CDR2 YFSETQ. Trimming shortened V by 3 bases and J by 1 base, and 10 bases separated the two germline ends. CDR3 in DNA: TGCGCCAGCAGCTCCTTCCGAGGGAACACTGAAGCTTTCTTT. Residues: CASSSFRGNTEAFF.

The chain is built from TRBV2 and TRBJ2-7; D possibly corresponds to TRBD1 (6 bases). Trimming shortened V by 6 bases and J by 1 base, and 13 bases separated the two germline ends. Germline values: CDR1 SNHLY, CDR2 FYNNEI. The CDR3 totals 14 residues. The CDR3 sequence: CASRLSTGSYEQYF. In DNA, the CDR3 is TGTGCCAGCAGACTTTCAACAGGGTCCTACGAGCAGTACTTC.

The chain carries TRBV4-2 and TRBJ2-5; 9 bases match TRBD2. J was trimmed by 7 bases and V by 4 bases; bases with no gene match: 7. Per the germline V gene, CDR1 is LGHNA and CDR2 is YNFKEQ. The CDR3 runs to 14 residues. CDR3 in amino acids: CASSPGLAGGTQYF. The CDR3 DNA reads TGTGCCAGCAGCCCGGGACTAGCTGGCGGGACCCAGTACTTC.

V and J are TRBV4-2 and TRBJ1-4, with 7 positions matching TRBD1. Germline loops: CDR1 LGHNA, CDR2 YNFKEQ. This CDR3 spans 19 amino acids. The ends lost 2 bases at V and 7 bases at J; junction bases unmatched: 19. In nucleotides, the CDR3 is TGTGCCAGCAGCCAAAGCACCAGGGCCTTTACAGGGGATTCTGAAAAACTGTTTTTT. Encoded protein: CASSQSTRAFTGDSEKLFF.

This chain links TRBV30 with TRBJ1-2; D may be TRBD1 (5 bases). V lost 6 bases to trimming and J lost 7 bases, with 9 bases between them. Germline assignment: CDR1 GTSNPN and CDR2 SVGIG (reference sequence). This CDR3 spans 10 amino acids. This CDR3 is CACFGGGYTF. The CDR3 nucleotides read TGTGCCTGTTTCGGGGGTGGCTACACCTTC.

The J gene is TRBJ1-2, the V gene TRBV5-1; no definite D call. Germline CDR1 reads SGHRS; CDR2 reads YFSETQ. V lost 4 bases to trimming and J lost 8 bases, with 12 bases between them. The CDR3 spans 12 residues. Here the CDR3 reads CASSPAWEGYTF. DNA for the CDR3: TGCGCCAGCAGCCCCGCATGGGAGGGCTACACCTTC. The whole variable domain, remainder taken from reference TRBV5-1 and TRBJ1-2, is KAGVTQTPRYLIKTRGQQVTLSCSPISGHRSVSWYQQTPGQGLQFLFEYFSETQRNKGNFPGRFSGRQFSNSRSEMNVSTLELGDSALYLCASSPAWEGYTFGSGTRLTVV.

CDR3 in DNA: TGTGCCAGCAGCCAACAGCGGGAATACACAGATACGCAGTATTTT. Its protein is CASSQQREYTDTQYF. V usage is TRBV4-2 and J usage is TRBJ2-3; 7 bases map to TRBD2. Trimming cost V 2 bases and J 2 bases; bases outside gene matches: 4. The germline V gene encodes CDR1 LGHNA and CDR2 YNFKEQ. The CDR3 length is 15 residues.

The chain recombines TRBV5-4 with TRBJ2-7; tentative D call: TRBD2 (5 bases). V lost 4 bases and J 6 bases, leaving 11 bases between the germline ends. The CDR3 extends over 12 amino acids. In germline, CDR1 is SGHNT, CDR2 YYREEE (reference sequence). CDR3 sequence reads: CASSPGVGEQYF. The CDR3 DNA sequence: TGTGCCAGCAGCCCCGGGGTCGGCGAGCAGTACTTC.

The V call is TRBV6-1, the J call TRBJ1-5; the D is unclear. Trimming pared 0 bases from V and 3 bases from J, leaving 6 bases between. Germline values: CDR1 MNHNS, CDR2 SASEGT. The CDR3 contains 14 residues. The CDR3 DNA reads TGTGCCAGCAGTGAAGCGCGAGTCAATCAGCCCCAGCATTTT. Encoded protein: CASSEARVNQPQHF.

This clone was recorded a few times. This CDR3 is CASSLAGGKNIQYF. In nucleotides, the CDR3 is TGTGCCAGCAGCTTGGCGGGGGGCAAAAACATTCAGTACTTC. This sequence joins TRBV5-4 and TRBJ2-4; 7 bases line up with TRBD2. V was pared by 0 bases and J by 3 bases, with 0 bases of the junction left unmatched. CDR1 SGHNT and CDR2 YYREEE come from the germline V gene (reference sequence). The CDR3 extends over 14 amino acids.

The J gene is TRBJ2-4, the V gene TRBV5-6; D gene uncertain. Germline V CDR1 and CDR2: SGHDT, YYEEEE. The CDR3 runs to 14 residues. Trimming left V 4 bases short and J 1 base short, with 9 bases between. In nucleotides, the CDR3 is TGTGCCAGCAGCCCTGCAAGGGCCAAAAACATTCAGTACTTC. It translates to CASSPARAKNIQYF.